What follows describes a single TCR beta chain. Compared with germline, one end of the junction differs, possibly owing to a read error. Per the germline V gene, CDR1 is SGHAT and CDR2 is FQNNGV. CDR3 length: 13 amino acids. Libraries were prepared by immunoSEQ multiplex PCR; TCRdb keeps only in-frame clonotypes and omits some of them. The table lists about 160,000 clones, around 82% of them singletons. These data are taken from a study of blood T cell repertoires in COVID-19. For the study at large: Sites in the United States, Italy and Spain provided acute and convalescent COVID-19 samples. T cells, B-cell-depleted T cells, or PBMCs provided the cDNA or gDNA that served as material.

The chain combines TRBV11-2 with TRBJ1-1; D is undetermined. Material for sequencing was peripheral blood. This receptor was taken from a woman aged 40 to 50 with COVID-19, enrolled during active disease. DNA of the CDR3: TGTGCCAGCAGCTTAAAAGAGAACGCTGAAGCTTTCTTT. Amino acid sequence: CASSLKENAEAFF.